This entry describes one TCR beta chain. The method was immunoSEQ multiplex PCR; TCRdb's version includes in-frame clones alone and lacks a portion of them. The sample holds roughly 15,000 clones, about 83% seen once. Trimming took 0 bases from V and 8 from J, leaving 13 bases between them. Per the germline V gene, CDR1 is LGHNA and CDR2 is YSLEER. There are 15 residues in the CDR3. These data belong to a study of brain metastases from non-small cell lung cancer. The chain is built from TRBV4-3 and TRBJ1-4, with D perhaps matching TRBD1 (6 bases). Sequencing was carried out using primary lung tumor tissue. This TCR was sampled from a donor aged 40 or over with non-small cell lung cancer. CDR3 nucleotide sequence: TGCGCCAGCAGCCAAGATTCAGGGGTTGGCGAAAAACTGTTTTTT. Translating it yields CASSQDSGVGEKLFF.